Listed here are 14 T cell receptor beta chains from one sample, sequenced in a study of blood T cell repertoires in COVID-19. TCRdb's copy holds only in-frame clones and misses some; the assay was immunoSEQ multiplex PCR. The sample yields 350,000 to 450,000 clones, over 75% seen once. Material for sequencing was peripheral blood. The receptors were gathered from a woman aged 60 to 75 with COVID-19, enrolled during active disease.

J is TRBJ2-7 and V is TRBV7-9, with D tentatively TRBD1 (6 bases). The germline V and J ends were trimmed by 2 bases and 1 base, with 9 bases remaining between them. CDR1 and CDR2 (germline): SEHNR, FQNEAQ (reference sequence). This CDR3 is 14 amino acids long. CDR3 loop: CASSLSDRSYEQYF. CDR3 DNA: TGTGCCAGCAGCTTAAGCGACAGGTCCTACGAGCAGTACTTC.

The rearrangement uses TRBV2 and TRBJ1-1; tentative D call: TRBD1 (6 bases). Germline assignment: CDR1 SNHLY and CDR2 FYNNEI. The CDR3 has 13 residues. Here the CDR3 DNA reads TGTGCTCAGCAGGGGATACCTAACACTGAAGCTTTCTTT. Translated: CAQQGIPNTEAFF.

The chain carries TRBV19 and TRBJ1-3; 7 nucleotides align to TRBD1. There are 14 residues in the CDR3. V dropped 6 bases and J dropped 4; count of bases not matched to a gene: 6. Germline lookup yields CDR1 LNHDA and CDR2 SQIVND (reference sequence). This CDR3 is CASSPAGQGNTIYF. CDR3 sequence (DNA): TGTGCCAGTAGCCCGGCGGGACAGGGAAACACCATATATTTT.

The chain recombines TRBV3-1 (or the pseudogene TRBV3-2) with TRBJ2-1, with 10 bases matching TRBD2. The V gene end was trimmed by 0 bases and the J gene end by 4 bases; junction bases not matched to a gene: 0. The CDR3 is 15 amino acids. Germline V CDR1 and CDR2: LGHDT, YNNKEL (reference sequence). CDR3 sequence: CASSQEAGGYNEQFF. The CDR3 nucleotides read TGTGCCAGCAGCCAAGAAGCGGGGGGGTACAATGAGCAGTTCTTC.

The CDR3 DNA is TGTGCCAGCAGCCTCTTTACTAGCGGGGAAAACACCGGGGAGCTGTTTTTT. Protein: CASSLFTSGENTGELFF. The chain uses TRBV4-2 and TRBJ2-2, with 10 bases that match TRBD2. J was trimmed by 2 bases and V by 4 bases; bases with no gene match: 7. The length of the CDR3 is 17 residues. CDR1 is LGHNA, CDR2 YNFKEQ, per germline.

V usage is TRBV14 and J usage is TRBJ1-1, with TRBD1 as a possible D gene (5 bases). Germline loops: CDR1 SGHDN, CDR2 FVKESK. The V gene lost 4 bases and the J gene lost 5 bases, with 14 bases spanning the gap. CDR3 length: 14 amino acids. CDR3 region: CASSPGGRGTEAFF. CDR3 nucleotides: TGTGCCAGCAGCCCGGGGGGACGGGGTACTGAAGCTTTCTTT.

This chain links TRBV5-1 with TRBJ1-6; 8 positions agree with TRBD1. CDR1 and CDR2 (germline): SGHRS, YFSETQ. The V gene end was trimmed by 2 bases and the J gene end by 4 bases; junction bases not matched to a gene: 5. This CDR3 has 16 amino acids. CDR3 nucleotides: TGCGCCAGCAGCTTTACCCGGACAGGGTATAATTCACCCCTCCACTTT. Encoded protein: CASSFTRTGYNSPLHF.

The chain links TRBV5-1 to TRBJ2-5; D is possibly TRBD2 (6 bases). The V and J ends lost 3 bases and 9 bases respectively, with 15 bases between them. The CDR3 is made up of 13 amino acids. Per germline, CDR1 SGHRS and CDR2 YFSETQ. CDR3 sequence reads: CASSSDTVAAQYF. CDR3 DNA: TGCGCCAGCAGCTCGGACACGGTAGCGGCCCAGTACTTC.

This sequence joins TRBV7-3 and TRBJ1-2; D is undetermined. Per the germline V gene, CDR1 is SGHTA and CDR2 is FQGTGA. V was shortened by 0 bases and J by 8 bases, with 19 bases between the two germline ends. The CDR3 consists of 16 residues. The CDR3 sequence: CASSLTPSTSEAGYTF. As DNA, the CDR3 is TGTGCCAGCAGCTTAACCCCCTCGACCTCTGAGGCGGGCTACACCTTC.

The chain carries TRBV18 and TRBJ1-1; possible D gene TRBD1, 5 bases. The germline gives CDR1 KGHSH, CDR2 LQKENI. The CDR3 spans 13 residues. The V gene lost 3 bases and the J gene lost 3 bases, with 8 bases spanning the gap. In nucleotides, the CDR3 is TGTGCCAGCTCACCTTCACAGGACACTGAAGCTTTCTTT. Translating it yields CASSPSQDTEAFF.

The chain links TRBV4-1 to TRBJ1-6, with a tentative D call TRBD1 (6 bases). This CDR3 spans 15 amino acids. The V end was cut by 3 bases, the J end by 3 bases, with 9 bases between. Germline-derived CDR1 and CDR2 are MGHRA and YSYEKL. CDR3 nucleotides: TGCGCCAGCAGCCAGCAGGGGAACTATAATTCACCCCTCCACTTT. Its translation: CASSQQGNYNSPLHF.

The chain carries TRBV6-5 and TRBJ2-7, with a weak D call TRBD1 (6 bases). There are 15 residues in the CDR3. Trimming pared 0 bases from V and 3 bases from J, leaving 12 bases between. Per germline, CDR1 MNHEY and CDR2 SVGAGI. CDR3 in DNA: TGTGCCAGCAGTTACTCTAACAGGGTACGCTACGAGCAGTACTTC. It codes for CASSYSNRVRYEQYF.

The chain has TRBV7-2 and TRBJ1-1, with D possibly being TRBD1 (6 bases). Trimming pared 5 bases from V and 7 bases from J, leaving 23 bases between. CDR1 and CDR2 (germline): SGHTA, FQGNSA. The CDR3 has 16 residues. The chain's CDR3 is CASSPTGARGRFEAFF. CDR3 DNA: TGTGCCAGCAGCCCCACAGGAGCCAGGGGCCGATTTGAAGCTTTCTTT.

The chain has TRBV9 and TRBJ2-1, with D tentatively TRBD1 (5 bases). The germline CDR1 and CDR2 sequences are SGDLS and YYNGEE. The CDR3 runs 14 residues. Trimming cost V 4 bases and J 7 bases, with 15 bases left between them. CDR3 DNA sequence: TGTGCCAGCAGCCCCTCTCCAGGGTTGAATGAGCAGTTCTTC. This encodes CASSPSPGLNEQFF.